The clone carrying this T cell receptor (beta chain) has a single count. Its antigen remains unknown. V was cut by 2 bases and J by 0 bases, with 11 bases left in between. The germline V gene encodes CDR1 MNHNS and CDR2 SASEGT. This CDR3 has 16 residues. The entry originates in a study of high-grade serous ovarian cancer treatment subgroups. TCRdb keeps only in-frame clones here, not all; method: immunoSEQ multiplex PCR. The table lists approximately 40,000 clones, 79% of them singletons. Study results and caveats: Without spatial data, bulk sequencing limits insight into HGSC tumor diversity.

The tumor samples were collected prior to definitive surgery or chemotherapy. The V gene is TRBV6-1, the J gene TRBJ2-4, with D possibly TRBD2 on 5 matching bases. The receptor was isolated from a human donor with high-grade serous ovarian cancer. The sequencing sample was made of tumor tissue. The CDR3, as DNA: TGTGCCAGCAGTGAACGGAGGACCTTAGCCAAAAACATTCAGTACTTC. This translates into CASSERRTLAKNIQYF.